This is a list of T cell receptor beta chains from one sample in a study of blood T cell repertoires in COVID-19. TCRdb keeps only in-frame clones here, not all; method: immunoSEQ multiplex PCR. The table includes tens of thousands of clones, approximately 80% detected once. The source material was peripheral blood. These receptors originate from a woman aged 70-85 years with acute or convalescent COVID-19. The CDR3 runs from the conserved cysteine through the conserved F or W. The D gene is left open where the match is weak. Only part of the rows carry a size: once, few, many, or a class if the clone is expanded.

clone_size	v_call	j_call	d_call	cdr3_aa	cdr3_nt
NA	TRBV18	TRBJ2-1	TRBD2	CASSEAGGYNEQFF	TGTGCCAGCTCAGAGGCGGGGGGGTACAATGAGCAGTTCTTC
NA	TRBV5-1	TRBJ1-4	NA	CASSSSRGGDEKLFF	TGCGCCAGCAGCTCGTCCCGTGGCGGGGATGAAAAACTGTTTTTT
NA	TRBV6-5	TRBJ1-3	TRBD1	CASSYSYRGPGNTIYF	TGTGCCAGCAGTTACTCTTACAGGGGGCCAGGAAACACCATATATTTT
NA	TRBV11-3	TRBJ1-3	NA	CASSLGETGNTIYF	TGTGCCAGCAGCTTAGGGGAGACTGGAAACACCATATATTTT
NA	TRBV7-2	TRBJ1-5	TRBD1	CASSLGQGGPNSNQPQHF	TGTGCCAGCAGCTTGGGACAGGGGGGACCTAATAGCAATCAGCCCCAGCATTTT
NA	TRBV27	TRBJ1-6	NA	CASSLTDSGNSPLHF	TGTGCCAGCAGTTTGACAGACAGCGGGAATTCACCCCTCCACTTT
NA	TRBV5-8	TRBJ2-3	TRBD1	CASSKGQGYRADTQYF	TGTGCCAGCAGCAAGGGACAGGGCTATAGGGCGGATACGCAGTATTTT
NA	TRBV6-2/TRBV6-3	TRBJ1-1	NA	CASSYPVRGRTEAFF	TGTGCCAGCAGTTACCCGGTTAGGGGCCGTACTGAAGCTTTCTTT
few	TRBV15	TRBJ1-5	NA	CATSSRDTSRVQHF	TGTGCCACCAGCAGTAGGGACACCTCTAGGGTCCAGCATTTT
once	TRBV13	TRBJ2-5	NA	CASSKLGGGETQYF	TGTGCCAGCAGCAAACTAGGGGGGGGTGAGACCCAGTACTTC
NA	TRBV6-5	TRBJ1-1	NA	CASSYPAGGNTEAFF	TGTGCCAGCAGTTACCCTGCAGGAGGGAACACTGAAGCTTTCTTT
NA	TRBV4-3	TRBJ1-6	NA	CASSQEQGPNSPLHF	TGCGCCAGCAGCCAAGAGCAGGGTCCTAATTCACCCCTCCACTTT
once	TRBV12-3/TRBV12-4	TRBJ1-1	NA	CASSLPEVTEAFF	TGTGCCAGCAGTTTACCGGAGGTTACTGAAGCTTTCTTT
NA	TRBV6-5	TRBJ2-3	TRBD2	CASSSLAGGRTDTQYF	TGTGCCAGCAGTTCCTTAGCGGGGGGCCGCACAGATACGCAGTATTTT
few	TRBV6-5	TRBJ1-1	NA	CASSSYRVTTEAFF	TGTGCCAGCAGTTCGTACAGGGTGACTACTGAAGCTTTCTTT
NA	TRBV29-1	TRBJ1-2	NA	CSVDVSGGRAGYTF	TGCAGCGTTGATGTCTCCGGTGGCAGGGCTGGCTACACCTTC
NA	TRBV27	TRBJ1-1	NA	CASSLGGSYTEAFF	TGTGCCAGCAGTTTGGGGGGGAGTTACACTGAAGCTTTCTTT
NA	TRBV2	TRBJ2-2	TRBD2	CASNEKAGGSLFF	TGTGCCAGCAATGAAAAAGCGGGGGGGTCCCTGTTTTTT
NA	TRBV11-3	TRBJ1-6	TRBD1	CASSLFQGVYNSPLHF	TGTGCCAGCAGCTTATTCCAGGGGGTTTATAATTCACCCCTCCACTTT
NA	TRBV7-2	TRBJ2-7	NA	CASSHREFYEQYF	TGTGCCAGCAGCCACAGGGAATTTTACGAGCAGTACTTC
NA	TRBV7-2	TRBJ2-7	TRBD2	CASSPSGGRYEQYF	TGTGCCAGCAGTCCAAGCGGGGGGCGCTACGAGCAGTACTTC
NA	TRBV7-6	TRBJ1-3	NA	CASSPGTSGNTIYF	TGTGCCAGCAGCCCAGGGACATCTGGAAACACCATATATTTT
NA	TRBV5-1	TRBJ2-3	NA	CASSLEIADTQYF	TGCGCCAGCAGCTTGGAAATAGCAGATACGCAGTATTTT
NA	TRBV19	TRBJ1-2	TRBD1	CASSIGTGIGYTF	TGTGCCAGTAGTATCGGGACAGGGATCGGCTACACCTTC
NA	TRBV5-6	TRBJ1-2	NA	CASSPPQGYYGYTF	TGTGCCAGCAGCCCGCCACAGGGTTACTATGGCTACACCTTC
NA	TRBV10-2	TRBJ2-5	TRBD1	CASSGQGSTETQYF	TGCGCCAGCAGTGGACAGGGAAGCACCGAGACCCAGTACTTC
NA	TRBV11-1	TRBJ2-3	NA	CASSRREDTQYF	TGTGCCAGCAGCCGCAGGGAAGATACGCAGTATTTT
NA	TRBV6-6	TRBJ1-1	TRBD1	CAVQGAVGTEAFF	TGTGCCGTACAGGGGGCAGTCGGCACTGAAGCTTTCTTT
NA	TRBV6-1	TRBJ2-7	NA	CASSEAGSSYEQYF	TGTGCCAGCAGTGAAGCGGGCAGTTCCTACGAGCAGTACTTC
NA	TRBV7-2	TRBJ2-7	TRBD2	CASSFSSGAPYEQYF	TGTGCCAGCAGCTTTTCTAGCGGGGCCCCCTACGAGCAGTACTTC
NA	TRBV28	TRBJ1-4	TRBD1	CASSFRGTGNEKLFF	TGTGCCAGCAGTTTTCGCGGGACAGGGAACGAAAAACTGTTTTTT
NA	TRBV3-1/TRBV3-2	TRBJ1-6	TRBD1	CASSQDEYRGRIYNSPLHF	TGTGCCAGCAGCCAAGACGAATACAGGGGGAGGATTTATAATTCACCCCTCCACTTT
NA	TRBV27	TRBJ2-3	TRBD2	CASSLTLAGGPDTQYF	TGTGCCAGCAGTTTGACCCTAGCGGGGGGGCCAGATACGCAGTATTTT
NA	TRBV7-9	TRBJ2-5	TRBD2	CASSHPTSGGETQYF	TGTGCCAGCAGCCATCCGACTAGCGGGGGAGAGACCCAGTACTTC
NA	TRBV19	TRBJ2-3	TRBD2	CASSLRVSGGSSTDTQYF	TGTGCCAGTAGCCTACGTGTTAGCGGGGGGTCGAGCACAGATACGCAGTATTTT
NA	TRBV4-3	TRBJ2-7	NA	CASSQARQATSYEQYF	TGCGCCAGCAGCCAAGCCCGACAGGCAACCTCCTACGAGCAGTACTTC
NA	TRBV4-1	TRBJ2-7	TRBD2	CASSPTGTSIYEQYF	TGCGCCAGCAGCCCAACCGGGACTAGCATATACGAGCAGTACTTC
few	TRBV6-5	TRBJ1-1	NA	CASKRGPLNTEAFF	TGTGCCAGCAAGCGGGGTCCCCTGAACACTGAAGCTTTCTTT